What follows describes a single T cell receptor beta chain. Its specificity is not known. The sample comes from a study of cytotoxic CD8 clonotypes in ibrutinib-treated CLL. Study-level background: Partial responders 24, complete 2; roughly 12 progressed and approximately 15 stayed in remission by median around 71 months. General study findings and limits: Age-matched healthy donor levels were exceeded by baseline clonality, which tracked circulating CD8+ T-cell counts. Public clonotypes were uncommon and contracted or stayed stable on treatment.

Profiled with immunoSEQ multiplex PCR; TCRdb holds only in-frame clones, not every one. The sample yields some 290,000 clones, almost 80% seen once. The CDR3 consists of 15 residues. Germline lookup yields CDR1 SGHKS and CDR2 YYEKEE (reference sequence). Trimming cost V 0 bases and J 12 bases; bases outside gene matches: 14. The sequences come from PBMCs, collected before ibrutinib treatment. This sequence was found in a human donor with chronic lymphocytic leukemia. V usage is TRBV5-5 and J usage is TRBJ1-1, with 7 bases fitting TRBD1. The CDR3 loop reads CASSLVVGQGGYTFF. The CDR3 bases are TGTGCCAGCAGCTTGGTAGTCGGCCAGGGGGGTTATACTTTCTTT.